This paragraph covers one T cell receptor beta chain sequence. This clone's antigen is unknown. Nothing much larger sits one base from this clone, and base qualities are not available. The immunoSEQ Assay, a bias-controlled multiplex PCR, was used to amplify TCRbeta CDR3 regions from genomic DNA. Per the source publication's procedure: Within the assay, amplification of reference gene primers was used to estimate how many nucleated cells each sample contained. Sequence reads were collapsed and filtered to measure the absolute abundance of every unique TCRbeta CDR3 rearrangement. For each sample, productive Simpson clonality was calculated by taking the square root of Simpson's diversity index across productive rearrangements. As stored in TCRdb, this immuneACCESS dataset retains in-frame rearrangements with V and J assigned. A fraction of the clones does not appear; measured against another copy, unresolved V genes explain less than half of the discrepancy, and the remainder lacks a known reason. V and J calls and clone size follow that table, whereas D and trimming were derived from the DNA. Recorded for this sample are under 200,000 clones; 84% of them occurred a single time. The leading ten clones occupy 13% to 15% of the sample.

This sample is drawn from a study of blood T cell repertoires in COVID-19 (TCRdb year 2020). With regard to the full study: Collaborator samples came from the United States, Italy and Spain and covered acute and convalescent phases of COVID-19. The prospective study material was composed of cDNA or gDNA derived from T cells, B-cell-depleted T cells, or PBMCs. The dataset comprised deeply sampled blood TCRbeta repertoires from subjects exposed to, actively infected with, or recovered from COVID-19. The repertoires were released in a freely available public database meant as a resource for research on the immune response to SARS-CoV-2. Samples came from the ongoing ImmuneRACE study (first 160 participants) plus 1,254 subjects from 6 global collaborators. A de-identified subject ID, COVID-19 status, age in years and sex were almost always included in the sample metadata. Where HLA class I and class II types were available, the types were taken from metadata supplied by the sample provider, not from assay-based typing.

The study at large found these results: How much clinical and demographic metadata was included differed by source and by participant, and the metadata was provided uncurated.

Germline trimming: 4 bases from V, 3 bases from J; junction bases outside gene matches: 8. The CDR3 covers 16 residues, taking in both the cysteine and the phenylalanine. The kept DNA is CDR3 alone, 48 bases in frame from the first base. CDR1 and CDR2 are read off the germline V gene as LGHNA and YSLEER. Whole blood was collected in K2EDTA tubes by collaborating institutions according to the institutions' own protocols. For TCRbeta analysis, collaborator samples were shipped as frozen whole blood, as isolated PBMCs, or as DNA extracted from either sample type. This receptor chain uses TRBV4-3 and TRBJ2-1; TRBD1 fits 8 bases in the junction. The sequence was obtained from a man between 18 and 29 years old with active or convalescent COVID-19. The sequenced material came from peripheral blood. In nucleotide form, the sequence is TGCGCCAGCAGCCCCTCGGGACAGGCGCACTACAATGAGCAGTTCTTC. Its protein reads: CASSPSGQAHYNEQFF.